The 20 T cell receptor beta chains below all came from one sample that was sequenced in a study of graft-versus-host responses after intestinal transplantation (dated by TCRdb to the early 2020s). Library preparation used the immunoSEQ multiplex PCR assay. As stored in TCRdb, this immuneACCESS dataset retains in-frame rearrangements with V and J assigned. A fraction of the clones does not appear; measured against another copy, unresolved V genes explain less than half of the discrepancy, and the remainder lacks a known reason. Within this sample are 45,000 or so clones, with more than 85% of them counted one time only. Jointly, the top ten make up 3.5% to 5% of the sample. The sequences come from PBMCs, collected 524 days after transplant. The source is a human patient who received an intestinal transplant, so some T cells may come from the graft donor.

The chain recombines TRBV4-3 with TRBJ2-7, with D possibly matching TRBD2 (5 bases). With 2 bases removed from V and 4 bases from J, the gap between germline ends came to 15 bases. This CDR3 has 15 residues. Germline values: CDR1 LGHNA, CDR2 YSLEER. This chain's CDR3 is CASSQTRGLSYEQYF. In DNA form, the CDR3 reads TGCGCCAGCAGCCAAACCCGAGGACTTTCTTACGAGCAGTACTTC.

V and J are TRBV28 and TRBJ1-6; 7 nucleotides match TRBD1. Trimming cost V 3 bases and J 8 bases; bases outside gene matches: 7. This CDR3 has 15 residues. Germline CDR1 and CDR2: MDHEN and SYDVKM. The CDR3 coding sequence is TGTGCCAGCAGTTTGATCGACAGGGAATATTCACCCCTCCACTTT. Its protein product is CASSLIDREYSPLHF.

The CDR3 here is CASRDDFYEQYF. Here the CDR3 DNA reads TGTGCCAGCAGAGACGATTTCTACGAGCAGTACTTC. The rearrangement joins TRBV27 to TRBJ2-7; D ambiguous. With 6 bases removed from V and 3 bases from J, the gap between germline ends came to 9 bases. This CDR3 has 12 residues. Germline V gives CDR1 MNHEY, CDR2 SMNVEV (reference sequence).

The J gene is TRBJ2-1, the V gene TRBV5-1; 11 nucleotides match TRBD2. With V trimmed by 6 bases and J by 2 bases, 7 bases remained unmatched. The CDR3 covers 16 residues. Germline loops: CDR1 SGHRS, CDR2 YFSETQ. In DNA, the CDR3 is TGCGCCAGCAAGACAGGGGGACTAGCGGCCTACAATGAGCAGTTCTTC. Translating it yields CASKTGGLAAYNEQFF.

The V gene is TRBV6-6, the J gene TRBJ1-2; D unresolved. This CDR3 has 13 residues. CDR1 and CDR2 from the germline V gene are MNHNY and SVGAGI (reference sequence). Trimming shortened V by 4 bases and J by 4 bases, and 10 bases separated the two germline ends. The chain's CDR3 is CASSLGWGYGYTF. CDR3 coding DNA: TGTGCCAGCAGTTTGGGCTGGGGCTATGGCTACACCTTC.

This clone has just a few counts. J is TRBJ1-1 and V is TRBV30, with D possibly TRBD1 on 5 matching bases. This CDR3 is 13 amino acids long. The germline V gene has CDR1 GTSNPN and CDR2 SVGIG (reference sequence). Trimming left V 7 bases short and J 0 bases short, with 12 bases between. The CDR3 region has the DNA TGTGCCTTCCAGGGAAACTTGAACACTGAAGCTTTCTTT. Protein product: CAFQGNLNTEAFF. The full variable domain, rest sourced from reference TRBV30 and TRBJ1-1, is SQTIHQWPATLVQPVGSPLSLECTVEGTSNPNLYWYRQAAGRGLQLLFYSVGIGQISSEVPQNLSASRPQDRQFILSSKKLLLSDSGFYLCAFQGNLNTEAFFGQGTRLTVV.

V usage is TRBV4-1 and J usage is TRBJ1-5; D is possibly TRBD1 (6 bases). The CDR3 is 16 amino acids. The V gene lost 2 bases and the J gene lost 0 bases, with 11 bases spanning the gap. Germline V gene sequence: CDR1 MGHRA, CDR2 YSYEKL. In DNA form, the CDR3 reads TGCGCCAGCAGCCAAACGACAGGCTATAGCAATCAGCCCCAGCATTTT. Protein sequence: CASSQTTGYSNQPQHF.

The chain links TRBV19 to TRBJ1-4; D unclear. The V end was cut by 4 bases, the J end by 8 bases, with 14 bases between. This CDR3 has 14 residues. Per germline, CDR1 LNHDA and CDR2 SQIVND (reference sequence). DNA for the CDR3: TGTGCCAGTAGTACCGGACGGGAGGGAGAAAAACTGTTTTTT. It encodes CASSTGREGEKLFF.

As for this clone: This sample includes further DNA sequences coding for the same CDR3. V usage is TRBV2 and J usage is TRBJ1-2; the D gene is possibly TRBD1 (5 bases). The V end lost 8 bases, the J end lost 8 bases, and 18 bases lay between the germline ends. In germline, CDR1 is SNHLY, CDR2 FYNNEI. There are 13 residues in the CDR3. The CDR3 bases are TGTGCCAGCGGGCGGGGGATTCACGGGGGCTACACCTTC. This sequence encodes CASGRGIHGGYTF.

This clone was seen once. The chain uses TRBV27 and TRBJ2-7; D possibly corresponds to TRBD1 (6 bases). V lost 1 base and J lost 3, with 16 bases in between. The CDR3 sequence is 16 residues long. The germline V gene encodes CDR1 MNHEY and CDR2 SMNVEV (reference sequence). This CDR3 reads CASSLFSGTSYYEQYF. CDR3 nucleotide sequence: TGTGCCAGCAGTTTATTCTCCGGGACAAGCTACTACGAGCAGTACTTC.

The CDR3 bases are TGTGCAAAAAAAGGAAGGGGGAACACCGGGGAGCTGTTTTTT. Protein: CAKKGRGNTGELFF. V is TRBV2 and J is TRBJ2-2; maybe TRBD1 (5 bases). Germline CDR1 SNHLY, CDR2 FYNNEI. The CDR3 is 14 residues long.

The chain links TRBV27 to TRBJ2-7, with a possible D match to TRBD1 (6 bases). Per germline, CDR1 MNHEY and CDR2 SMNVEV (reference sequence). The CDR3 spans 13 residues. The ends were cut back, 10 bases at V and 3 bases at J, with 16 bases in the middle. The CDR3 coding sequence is TGTGCCAAGCAAGGTGGACAGTTCTACGAGCAGTACTTC. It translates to CAKQGGQFYEQYF.

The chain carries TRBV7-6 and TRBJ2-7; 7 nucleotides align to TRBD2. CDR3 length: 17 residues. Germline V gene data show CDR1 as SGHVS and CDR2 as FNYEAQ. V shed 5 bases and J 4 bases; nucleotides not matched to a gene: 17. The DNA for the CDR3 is TGTGCCAGCAGCCCAAGTCGAGTGGGCGCGGGAGCTTACGAGCAGTACTTC. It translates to CASSPSRVGAGAYEQYF.

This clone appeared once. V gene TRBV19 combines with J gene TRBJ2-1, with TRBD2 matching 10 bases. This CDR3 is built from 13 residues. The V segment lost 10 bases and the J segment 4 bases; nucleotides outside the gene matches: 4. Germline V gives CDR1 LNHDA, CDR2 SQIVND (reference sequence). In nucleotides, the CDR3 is TGTGCCACTTCAGCGGGAGGGTACAATGAGCAGTTCTTC. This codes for CATSAGGYNEQFF.

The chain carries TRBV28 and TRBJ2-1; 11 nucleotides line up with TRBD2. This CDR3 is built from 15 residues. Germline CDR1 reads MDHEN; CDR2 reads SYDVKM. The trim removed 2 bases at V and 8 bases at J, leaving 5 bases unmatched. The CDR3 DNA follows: TGTGCCAGCAGTTTAAAAGGTAGCGGGAGGGATGAGCAGTTCTTC. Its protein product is CASSLKGSGRDEQFF.

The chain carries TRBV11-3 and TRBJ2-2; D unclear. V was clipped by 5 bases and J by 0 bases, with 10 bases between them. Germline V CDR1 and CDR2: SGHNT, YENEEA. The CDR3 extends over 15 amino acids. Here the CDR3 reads CASSPGFANTGELFF. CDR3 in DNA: TGTGCCAGCAGCCCGGGCTTCGCGAACACCGGGGAGCTGTTTTTT.

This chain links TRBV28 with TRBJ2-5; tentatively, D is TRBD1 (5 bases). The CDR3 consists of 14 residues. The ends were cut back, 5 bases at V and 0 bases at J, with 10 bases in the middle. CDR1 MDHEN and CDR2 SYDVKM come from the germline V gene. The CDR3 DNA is TGTGCCAGCAGTACGACAGACGACCAAGAGACCCAGTACTTC. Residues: CASSTTDDQETQYF.

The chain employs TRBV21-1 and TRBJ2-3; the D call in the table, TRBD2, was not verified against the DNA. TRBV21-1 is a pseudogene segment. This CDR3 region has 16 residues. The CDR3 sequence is CASSKGAGGSTDTQYF. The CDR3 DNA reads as TGTGCCAGCAGCAAAGGGGCGGGAGGAAGCACAGATACGCAGTATTTT.

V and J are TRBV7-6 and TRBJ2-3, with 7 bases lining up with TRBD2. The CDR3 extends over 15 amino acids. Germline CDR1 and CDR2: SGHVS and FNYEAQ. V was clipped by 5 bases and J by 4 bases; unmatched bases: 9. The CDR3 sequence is CASSPDWTSADTQYF. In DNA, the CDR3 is TGTGCCAGCAGCCCGGACTGGACTAGTGCAGATACGCAGTATTTT. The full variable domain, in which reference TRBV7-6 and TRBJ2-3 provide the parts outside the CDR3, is GAGVSQSPRYKVTKRGQDVALRCDPISGHVSLYWYRQALGQGPEFLTYFNYEAQQDKSGLPNDRFSAERPEGSISTLTIQRTEQRDSAMYRCASSPDWTSADTQYFGPGTRLTVL.

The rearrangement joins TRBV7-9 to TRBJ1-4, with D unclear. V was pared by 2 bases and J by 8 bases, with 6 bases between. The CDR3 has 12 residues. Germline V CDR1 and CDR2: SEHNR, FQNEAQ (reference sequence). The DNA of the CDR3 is TGTGCCAGCAGCTTACCGGGAGAAAAACTGTTTTTT. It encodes CASSLPGEKLFF.